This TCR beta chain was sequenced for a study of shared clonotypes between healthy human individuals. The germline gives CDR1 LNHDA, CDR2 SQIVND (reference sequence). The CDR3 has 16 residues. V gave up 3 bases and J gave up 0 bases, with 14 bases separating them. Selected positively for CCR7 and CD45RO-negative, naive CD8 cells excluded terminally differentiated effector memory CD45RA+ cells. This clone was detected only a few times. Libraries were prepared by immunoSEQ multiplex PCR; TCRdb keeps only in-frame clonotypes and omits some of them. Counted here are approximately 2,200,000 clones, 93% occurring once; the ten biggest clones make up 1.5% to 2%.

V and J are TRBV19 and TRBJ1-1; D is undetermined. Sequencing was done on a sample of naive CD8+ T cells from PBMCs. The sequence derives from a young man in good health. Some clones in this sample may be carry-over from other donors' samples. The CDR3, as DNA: TGTGCCAGTAGTATCGATGGAAGGGCGATGAACACTGAAGCTTTCTTT. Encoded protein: CASSIDGRAMNTEAFF.